This entry concerns a single T cell receptor (beta chain). Per germline, CDR1 MNHEY and CDR2 SVGAGI. The CDR3 length is 16 residues. Trimming took 4 bases from V and 8 from J; bases not matched to a gene: 11. These data come from a study of blood T cell repertoires in COVID-19. TCRdb's table, derived via immunoSEQ multiplex PCR, lists solely in-frame clones and lacks some. The sample consists of about 250,000 clones, around 86% of them appearing once. The source of this sequence is a woman aged 55-70 years who had recovered from COVID-19. The V call is TRBV6-5, the J call TRBJ1-6, with 7 positions matching TRBD1. Sequenced sample: peripheral blood. CDR3 sequence (DNA): TGTGCCAGCAGTTCCACTAGGGGGCGACTGTATTCACCCCTCCACTTT. Protein product: CASSSTRGRLYSPLHF.